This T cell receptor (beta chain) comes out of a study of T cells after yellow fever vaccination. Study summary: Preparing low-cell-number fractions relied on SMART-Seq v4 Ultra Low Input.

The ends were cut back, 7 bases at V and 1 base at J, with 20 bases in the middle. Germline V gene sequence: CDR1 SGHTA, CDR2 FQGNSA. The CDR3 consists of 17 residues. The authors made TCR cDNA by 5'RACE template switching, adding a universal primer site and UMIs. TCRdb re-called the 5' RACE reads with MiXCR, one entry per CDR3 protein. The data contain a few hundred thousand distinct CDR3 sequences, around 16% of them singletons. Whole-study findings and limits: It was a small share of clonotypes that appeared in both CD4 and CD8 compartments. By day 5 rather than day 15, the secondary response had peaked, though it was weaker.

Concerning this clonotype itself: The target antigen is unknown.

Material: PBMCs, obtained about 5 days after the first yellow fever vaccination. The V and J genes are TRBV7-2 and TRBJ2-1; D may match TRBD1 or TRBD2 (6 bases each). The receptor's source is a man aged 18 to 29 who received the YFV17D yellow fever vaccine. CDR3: CASITRGLPDSYNEQFF. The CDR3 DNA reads TGTGCCAGCATCACCAGGGGACTCCCCGATTCCTACAATGAGCAGTTCTTC.